This T cell receptor (beta chain) was captured in a study of CD8 T cells in ankylosing spondylitis. Study-wide results and caveats: A TCR beta motif of 7 to 9 highly homologous variants seemed to mark ankylosing spondylitis blood. The disease-linked clones had a CD8+ phenotype and low blood frequencies.

This clonotype was seen many times. Its antigen is unidentified. Each CDR3 protein gets one entry after TCRdb re-called the 5' RACE reads with MiXCR. The table records approximately 150,000 distinct CDR3 sequences, about a third of them present only once. Germline CDR1 is SQVTM and CDR2 is ANQGSEA. The CDR3 loop spans 13 amino acids. Trimming removed 4 bases at V and 0 bases at J, with 8 bases between. The chain employs TRBV29-1 and TRBJ2-3; D is unclear. The receptor was isolated from a male donor with ankylosing spondylitis. Sequences were obtained from synovial fluid, either unsorted or a sorted T cell fraction (not recorded which). CDR3 coding DNA: TGCAGCGTTGTACCGTCCAGCACAGATACGCAGTATTTT. Amino acid sequence: CSVVPSSTDTQYF.